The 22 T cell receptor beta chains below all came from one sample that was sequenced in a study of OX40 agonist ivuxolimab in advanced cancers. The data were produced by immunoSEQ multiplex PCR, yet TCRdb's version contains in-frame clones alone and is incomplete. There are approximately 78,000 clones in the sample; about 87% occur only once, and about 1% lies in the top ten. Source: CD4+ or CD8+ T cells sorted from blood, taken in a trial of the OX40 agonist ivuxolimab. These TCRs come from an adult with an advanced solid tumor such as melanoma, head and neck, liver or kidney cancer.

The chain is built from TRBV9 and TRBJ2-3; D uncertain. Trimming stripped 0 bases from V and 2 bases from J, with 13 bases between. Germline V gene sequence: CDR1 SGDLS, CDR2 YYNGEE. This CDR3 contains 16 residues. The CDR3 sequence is CASSVVPGIFTDTQYF. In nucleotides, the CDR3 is TGTGCCAGCAGCGTAGTCCCTGGGATCTTCACAGATACGCAGTATTTT.

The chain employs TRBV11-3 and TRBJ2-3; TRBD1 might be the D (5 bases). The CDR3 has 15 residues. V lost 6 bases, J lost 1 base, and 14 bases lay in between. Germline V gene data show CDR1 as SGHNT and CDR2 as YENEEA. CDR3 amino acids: CASSPRVGGTDTQYF. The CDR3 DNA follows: TGTGCCAGCAGTCCCAGGGTGGGTGGCACAGATACGCAGTATTTT.

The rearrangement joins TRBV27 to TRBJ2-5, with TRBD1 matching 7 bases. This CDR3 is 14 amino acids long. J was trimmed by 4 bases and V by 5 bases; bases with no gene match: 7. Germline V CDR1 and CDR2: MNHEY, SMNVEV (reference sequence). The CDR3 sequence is CASSPGQILETQYF. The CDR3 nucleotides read TGTGCCAGCAGTCCGGGACAGATTCTAGAGACCCAGTACTTC.

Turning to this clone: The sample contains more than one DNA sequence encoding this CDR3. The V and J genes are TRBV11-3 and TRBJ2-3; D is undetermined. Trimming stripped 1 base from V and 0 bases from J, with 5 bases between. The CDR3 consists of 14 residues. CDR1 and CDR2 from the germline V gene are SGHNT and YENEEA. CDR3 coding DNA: TGTGCCAGCAGCTTAGCAGCTAGCACAGATACGCAGTATTTT. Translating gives CASSLAASTDTQYF.

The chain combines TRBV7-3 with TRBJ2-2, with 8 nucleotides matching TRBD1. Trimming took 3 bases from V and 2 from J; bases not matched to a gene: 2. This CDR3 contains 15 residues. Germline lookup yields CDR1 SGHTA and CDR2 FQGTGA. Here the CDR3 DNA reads TGTGCCAGCAGCTTTGGACAGGGCAACACCGGGGAGCTGTTTTTT. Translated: CASSFGQGNTGELFF.

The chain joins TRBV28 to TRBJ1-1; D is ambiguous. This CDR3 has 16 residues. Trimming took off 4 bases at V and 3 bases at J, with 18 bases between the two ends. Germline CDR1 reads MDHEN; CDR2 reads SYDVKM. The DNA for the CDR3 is TGTGCCAGCAGTTCCCCAAGGAGGGCTCTTGACACTGAAGCTTTCTTT. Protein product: CASSSPRRALDTEAFF.

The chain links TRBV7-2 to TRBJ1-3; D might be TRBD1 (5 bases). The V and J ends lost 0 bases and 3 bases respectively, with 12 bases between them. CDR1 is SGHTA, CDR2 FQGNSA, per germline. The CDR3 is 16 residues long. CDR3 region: CASSLAPGSGGNTIYF. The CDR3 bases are TGTGCCAGCAGCTTAGCTCCAGGGTCGGGTGGAAACACCATATATTTT. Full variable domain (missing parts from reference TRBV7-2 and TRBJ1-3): GAGVSQSPSNKVTEKGKDVELRCDPISGHTALYWYRQSLGQGLEFLIYFQGNSAPDKSGLPSDRFSAERTGGSVSTLTIQRTQQEDSAVYLCASSLAPGSGGNTIYFGEGSWLTVV.

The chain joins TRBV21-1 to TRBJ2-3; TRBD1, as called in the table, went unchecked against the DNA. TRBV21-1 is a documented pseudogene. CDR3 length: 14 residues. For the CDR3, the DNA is TGTGCCAGCCGACACATTTATGCCACAGATACGCAGTATTTT. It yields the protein CASRHIYATDTQYF.

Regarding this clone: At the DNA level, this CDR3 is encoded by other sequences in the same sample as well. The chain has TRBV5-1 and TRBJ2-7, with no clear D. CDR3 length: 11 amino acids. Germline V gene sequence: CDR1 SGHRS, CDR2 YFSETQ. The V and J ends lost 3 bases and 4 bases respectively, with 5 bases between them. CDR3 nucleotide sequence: TGCGCCAGCAGCTCCTCATACGAGCAGTACTTC. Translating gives CASSSSYEQYF.

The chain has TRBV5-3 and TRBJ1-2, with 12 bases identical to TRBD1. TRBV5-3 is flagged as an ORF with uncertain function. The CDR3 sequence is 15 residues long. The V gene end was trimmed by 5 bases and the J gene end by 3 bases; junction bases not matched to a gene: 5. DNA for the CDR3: TGTGCCAGAAGGTGGGACAGGGGGCCGTACTATGGCTACACCTTC. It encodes CARRWDRGPYYGYTF.

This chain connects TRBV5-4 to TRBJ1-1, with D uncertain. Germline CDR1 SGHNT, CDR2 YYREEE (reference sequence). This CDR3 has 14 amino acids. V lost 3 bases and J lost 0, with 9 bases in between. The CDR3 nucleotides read TGTGCCAGCAGCTACCTGGGGATGAACACTGAAGCTTTCTTT. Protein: CASSYLGMNTEAFF.

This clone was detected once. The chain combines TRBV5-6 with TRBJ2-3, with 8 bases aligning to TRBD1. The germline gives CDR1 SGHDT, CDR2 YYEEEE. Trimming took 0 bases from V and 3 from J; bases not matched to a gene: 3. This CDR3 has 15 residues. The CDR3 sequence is CASSLDRGRTDTQYF. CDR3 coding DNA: TGTGCCAGCAGCTTGGACAGGGGGAGGACAGATACGCAGTATTTT.

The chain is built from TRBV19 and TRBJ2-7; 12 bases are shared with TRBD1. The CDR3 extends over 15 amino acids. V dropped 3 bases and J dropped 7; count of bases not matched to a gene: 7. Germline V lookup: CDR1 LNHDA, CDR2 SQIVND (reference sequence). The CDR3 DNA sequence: TGTGCCAGTAGTATCCCGGGACAGGGGGCGGGTGAGCAGTACTTC. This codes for CASSIPGQGAGEQYF.

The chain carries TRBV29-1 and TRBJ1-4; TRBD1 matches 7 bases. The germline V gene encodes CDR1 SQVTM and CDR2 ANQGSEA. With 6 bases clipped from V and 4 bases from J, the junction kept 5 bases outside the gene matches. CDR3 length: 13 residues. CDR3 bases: TGCAGCGTACCGGGACAGTTTAATGAAAAACTGTTTTTT. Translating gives CSVPGQFNEKLFF.

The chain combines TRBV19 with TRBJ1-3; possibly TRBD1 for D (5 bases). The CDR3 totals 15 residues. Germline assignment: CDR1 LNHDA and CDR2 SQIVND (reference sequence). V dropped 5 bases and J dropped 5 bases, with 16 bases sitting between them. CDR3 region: CASSPGQFVRNTIYF. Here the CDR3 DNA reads TGTGCCAGTAGTCCCGGACAATTTGTGAGAAACACCATATATTTT.

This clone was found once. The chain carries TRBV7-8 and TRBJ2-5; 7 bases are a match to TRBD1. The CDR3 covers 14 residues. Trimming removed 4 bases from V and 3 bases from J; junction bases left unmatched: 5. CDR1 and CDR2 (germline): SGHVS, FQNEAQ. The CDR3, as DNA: TGTGCCAGCAGCTACCCTGGGACAGAAGAGACCCAGTACTTC. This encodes CASSYPGTEETQYF.

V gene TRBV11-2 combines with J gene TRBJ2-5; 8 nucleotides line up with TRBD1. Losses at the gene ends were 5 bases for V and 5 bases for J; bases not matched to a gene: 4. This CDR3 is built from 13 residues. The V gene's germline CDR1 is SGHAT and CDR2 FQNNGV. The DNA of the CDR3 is TGTGCCAGCAGCCCCAGACAGGGGGAGACCCAGTACTTC. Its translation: CASSPRQGETQYF.

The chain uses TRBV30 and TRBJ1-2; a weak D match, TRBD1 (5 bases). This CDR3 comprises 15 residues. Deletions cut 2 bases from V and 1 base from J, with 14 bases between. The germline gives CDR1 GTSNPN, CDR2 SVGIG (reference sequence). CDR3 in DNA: TGTGCCTGGAGTATATCCACAGGACTTAACTATGGCTACACCTTC. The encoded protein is CAWSISTGLNYGYTF. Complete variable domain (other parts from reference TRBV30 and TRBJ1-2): SQTIHQWPATLVQPVGSPLSLECTVEGTSNPNLYWYRQAAGRGLQLLFYSVGIGQISSEVPQNLSASRPQDRQFILSSKKLLLSDSGFYLCAWSISTGLNYGYTFGSGTRLTVV.

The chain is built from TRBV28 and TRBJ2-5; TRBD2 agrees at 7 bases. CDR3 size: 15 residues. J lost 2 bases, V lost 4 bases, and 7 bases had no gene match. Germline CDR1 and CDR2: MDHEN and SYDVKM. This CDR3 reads CASSSPAGGQETQYF. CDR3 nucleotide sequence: TGTGCCAGCAGTTCACCCGCCGGGGGGCAAGAGACCCAGTACTTC.

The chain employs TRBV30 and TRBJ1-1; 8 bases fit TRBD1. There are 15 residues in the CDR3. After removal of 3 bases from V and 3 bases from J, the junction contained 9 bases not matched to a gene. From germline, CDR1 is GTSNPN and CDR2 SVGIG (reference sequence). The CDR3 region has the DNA TGTGCCTGGAGCGCCTTGGACAGGGTTGACACTGAAGCTTTCTTT. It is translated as CAWSALDRVDTEAFF.

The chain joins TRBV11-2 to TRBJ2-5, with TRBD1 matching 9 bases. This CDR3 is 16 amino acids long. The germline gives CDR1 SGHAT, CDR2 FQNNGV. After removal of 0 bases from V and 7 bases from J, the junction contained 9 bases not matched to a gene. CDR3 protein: CASSLDPGTGLGTQYF. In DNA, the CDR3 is TGTGCCAGCAGCTTAGACCCCGGGACAGGGTTGGGGACCCAGTACTTC. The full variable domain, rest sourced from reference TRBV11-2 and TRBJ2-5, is EAGVAQSPRYKIIEKRQSVAFWCNPISGHATLYWYQQILGQGPKLLIQFQNNGVVDDSQLPKDRFSAERLKGVDSTLKIQPAKLEDSAVYLCASSLDPGTGLGTQYFGPGTRLLVL.

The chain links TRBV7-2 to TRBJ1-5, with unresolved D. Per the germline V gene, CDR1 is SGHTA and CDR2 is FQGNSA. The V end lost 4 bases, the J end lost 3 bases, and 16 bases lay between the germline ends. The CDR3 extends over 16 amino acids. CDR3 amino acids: CASSSSTRHDNQPQHF. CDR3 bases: TGTGCCAGCAGCTCGTCCACACGGCATGACAATCAGCCCCAGCATTTT. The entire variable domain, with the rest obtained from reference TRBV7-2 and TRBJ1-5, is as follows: GAGVSQSPSNKVTEKGKDVELRCDPISGHTALYWYRQSLGQGLEFLIYFQGNSAPDKSGLPSDRFSAERTGGSVSTLTIQRTQQEDSAVYLCASSSSTRHDNQPQHFGDGTRLSIL.